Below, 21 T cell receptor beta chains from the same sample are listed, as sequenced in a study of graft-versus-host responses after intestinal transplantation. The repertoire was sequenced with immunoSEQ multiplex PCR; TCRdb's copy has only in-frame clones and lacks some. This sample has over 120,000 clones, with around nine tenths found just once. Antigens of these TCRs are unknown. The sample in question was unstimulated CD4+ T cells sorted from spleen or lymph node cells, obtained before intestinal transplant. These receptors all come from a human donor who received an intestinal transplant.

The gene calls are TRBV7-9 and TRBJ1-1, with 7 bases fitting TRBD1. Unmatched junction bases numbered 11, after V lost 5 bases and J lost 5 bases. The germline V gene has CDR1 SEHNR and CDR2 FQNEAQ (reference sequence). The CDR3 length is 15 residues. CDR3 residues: CASSPGGGQRTEAFF. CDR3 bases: TGTGCCAGCAGCCCAGGTGGGGGACAGAGAACTGAAGCTTTCTTT.

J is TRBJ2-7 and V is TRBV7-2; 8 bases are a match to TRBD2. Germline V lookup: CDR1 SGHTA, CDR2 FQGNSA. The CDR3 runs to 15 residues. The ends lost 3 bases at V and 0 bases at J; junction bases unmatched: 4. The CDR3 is CASSLVSGGSYEQYF. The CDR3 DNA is TGTGCCAGCAGCTTGGTGAGCGGGGGCTCCTACGAGCAGTACTTC.

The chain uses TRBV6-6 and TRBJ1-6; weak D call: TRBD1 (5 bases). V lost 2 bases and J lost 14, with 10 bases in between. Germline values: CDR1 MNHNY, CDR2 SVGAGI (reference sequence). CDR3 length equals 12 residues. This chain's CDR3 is CASSYGGESLHF. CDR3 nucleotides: TGTGCCAGCAGTTACGGGGGAGAGTCCCTCCACTTT.

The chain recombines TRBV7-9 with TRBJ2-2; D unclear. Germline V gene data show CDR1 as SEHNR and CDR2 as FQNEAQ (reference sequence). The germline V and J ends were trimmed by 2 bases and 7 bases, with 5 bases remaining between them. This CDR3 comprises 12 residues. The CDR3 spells CASSLSVGELFF. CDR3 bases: TGTGCCAGCAGCTTATCGGTCGGGGAGCTGTTTTTT.

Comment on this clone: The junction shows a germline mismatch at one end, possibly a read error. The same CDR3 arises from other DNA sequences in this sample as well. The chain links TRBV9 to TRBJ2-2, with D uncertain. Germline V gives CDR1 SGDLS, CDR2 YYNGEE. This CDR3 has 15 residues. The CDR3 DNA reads TGTGCCAGCAGCGTAGAGGGTGTAAACACCGGAGAGCTGTTTTTT. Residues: CASSVEGVNTGELFF.

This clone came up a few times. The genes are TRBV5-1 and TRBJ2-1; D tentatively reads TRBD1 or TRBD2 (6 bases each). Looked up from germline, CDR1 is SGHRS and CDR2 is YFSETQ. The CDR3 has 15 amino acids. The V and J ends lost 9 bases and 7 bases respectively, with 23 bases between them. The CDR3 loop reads CATRPGGVRGNEQFF. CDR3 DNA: TGCGCCACCCGCCCTGGCGGGGTAAGGGGGAATGAGCAGTTCTTC.

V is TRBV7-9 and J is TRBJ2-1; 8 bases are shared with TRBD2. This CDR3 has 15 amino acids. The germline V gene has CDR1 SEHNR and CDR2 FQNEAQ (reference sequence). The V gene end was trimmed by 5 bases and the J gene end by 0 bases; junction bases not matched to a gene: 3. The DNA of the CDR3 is TGTGCCAGCAGCCCAAGCGGGAGCTCCTACAATGAGCAGTTCTTC. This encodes CASSPSGSSYNEQFF. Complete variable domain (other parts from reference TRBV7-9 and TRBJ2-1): DTGVSQNPRHKITKRGQNVTFRCDPISEHNRLYWYRQTLGQGPEFLTYFQNEAQLEKSRLLSDRFSAERPKGSFSTLEIQRTEQGDSAMYLCASSPSGSSYNEQFFGPGTRLTVL.

The CDR3 reads CASSILNWETQYF. As DNA, the CDR3 is TGTGCCAGTAGTATCCTCAATTGGGAGACCCAGTACTTC. The genes are TRBV19 and TRBJ2-5; D gene ambiguous. The ends were cut back, 3 bases at V and 5 bases at J, with 10 bases in the middle. This CDR3 comprises 13 residues. Germline CDR1 reads LNHDA; CDR2 reads SQIVND (reference sequence).

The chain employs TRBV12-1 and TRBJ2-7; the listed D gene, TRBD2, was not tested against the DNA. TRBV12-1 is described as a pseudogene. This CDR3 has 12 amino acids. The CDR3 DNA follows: TGTGCCAGCAGCCCGCAGCGGTACGAGCAGTACTTC. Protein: CASSPQRYEQYF.

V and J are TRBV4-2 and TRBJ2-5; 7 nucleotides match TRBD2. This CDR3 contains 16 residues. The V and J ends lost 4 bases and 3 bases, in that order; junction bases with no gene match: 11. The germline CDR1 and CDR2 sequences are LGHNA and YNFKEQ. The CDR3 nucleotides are TGTGCCAGCAGCCTCGCCGGGACGGGAGGAGAAGAGACCCAGTACTTC. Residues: CASSLAGTGGEETQYF.

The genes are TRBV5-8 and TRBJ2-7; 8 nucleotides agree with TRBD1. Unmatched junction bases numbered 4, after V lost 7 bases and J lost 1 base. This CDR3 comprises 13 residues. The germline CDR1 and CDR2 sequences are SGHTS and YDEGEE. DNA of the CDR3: TGTGCCAGCTATGACAGGGGTTCCTACGAGCAGTACTTC. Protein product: CASYDRGSYEQYF.

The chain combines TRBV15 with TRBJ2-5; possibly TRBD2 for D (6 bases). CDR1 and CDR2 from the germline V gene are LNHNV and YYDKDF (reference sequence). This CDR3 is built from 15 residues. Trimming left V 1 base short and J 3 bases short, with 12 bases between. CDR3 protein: CATSRVGLAEETQYF. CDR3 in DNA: TGTGCCACCAGCAGAGTGGGGTTAGCGGAAGAGACCCAGTACTTC.

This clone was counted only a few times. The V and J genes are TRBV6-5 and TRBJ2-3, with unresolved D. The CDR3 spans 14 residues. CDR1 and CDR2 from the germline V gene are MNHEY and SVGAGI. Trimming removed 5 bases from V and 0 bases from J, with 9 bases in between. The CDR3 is CASSRRTSTDTQYF. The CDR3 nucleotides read TGTGCCAGCAGTCGGCGTACAAGCACAGATACGCAGTATTTT.

CDR3 sequence (DNA): TGTGCCAGCTCAGGAGAGACCCAGTACTTC. Translating it yields CASSGETQYF. The chain uses TRBV18 and TRBJ2-5; D unclear. The CDR3 spans 10 residues. The V and J ends lost 5 bases and 4 bases respectively, with 2 bases between them. CDR1 and CDR2 (germline): KGHSH, LQKENI.

The CDR3 DNA reads TGTGCCAGCAGTTTATGGGGTAGCAATCAGCCCCAGCATTTT. Translating gives CASSLWGSNQPQHF. This chain joins TRBV28 and TRBJ1-5; no clear D gene. V lost 0 bases and J lost 0, with 3 bases in between. Germline CDR1 and CDR2: MDHEN and SYDVKM. The CDR3 is 14 residues long.

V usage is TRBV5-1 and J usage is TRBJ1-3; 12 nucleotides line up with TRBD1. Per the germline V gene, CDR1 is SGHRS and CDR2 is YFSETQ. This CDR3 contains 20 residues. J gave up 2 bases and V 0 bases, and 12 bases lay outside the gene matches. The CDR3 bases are TGCGCCAGCAGCTTGGTTAGTCCGGGACAGGGGGCCTTGGCTGGAAACACCATATATTTT. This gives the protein CASSLVSPGQGALAGNTIYF.

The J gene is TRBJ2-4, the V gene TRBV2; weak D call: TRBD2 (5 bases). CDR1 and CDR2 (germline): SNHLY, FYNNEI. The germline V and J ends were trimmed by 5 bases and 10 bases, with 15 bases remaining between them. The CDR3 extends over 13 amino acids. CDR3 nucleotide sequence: TGTGCCAGCAGTCAGACTACTCCTGGGATTCAGTACTTC. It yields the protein CASSQTTPGIQYF.

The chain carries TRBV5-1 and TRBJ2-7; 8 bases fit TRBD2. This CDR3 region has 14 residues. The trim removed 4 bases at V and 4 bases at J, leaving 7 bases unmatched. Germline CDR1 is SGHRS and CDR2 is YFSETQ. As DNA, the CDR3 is TGCGCCAGCAGCCCGGGACTAGGTAGTTACGAGCAGTACTTC. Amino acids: CASSPGLGSYEQYF.

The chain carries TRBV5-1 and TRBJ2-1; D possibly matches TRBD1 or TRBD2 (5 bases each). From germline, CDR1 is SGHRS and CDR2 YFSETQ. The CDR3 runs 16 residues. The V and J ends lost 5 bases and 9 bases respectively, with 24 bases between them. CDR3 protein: CASRVRDVGARVEQFF. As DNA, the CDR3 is TGCGCCAGCAGGGTCCGGGACGTAGGGGCCAGGGTTGAGCAGTTCTTC.

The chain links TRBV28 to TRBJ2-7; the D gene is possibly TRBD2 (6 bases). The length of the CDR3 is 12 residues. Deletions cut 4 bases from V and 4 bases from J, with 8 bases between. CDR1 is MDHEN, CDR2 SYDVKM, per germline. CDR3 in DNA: TGTGCCAGCAGTTGGGACTTATACGAGCAGTACTTC. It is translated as CASSWDLYEQYF.

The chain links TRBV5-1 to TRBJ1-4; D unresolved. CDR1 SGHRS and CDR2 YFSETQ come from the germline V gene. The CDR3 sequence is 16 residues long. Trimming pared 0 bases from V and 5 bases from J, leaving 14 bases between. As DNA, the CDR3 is TGCGCCAGCAGCTTGGTGGGCCGAGGCGGGAATGAAAAACTGTTTTTT. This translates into CASSLVGRGGNEKLFF.